A single sample gave rise to the 9 T cell receptor beta chains below, sequenced in a study of T cells in localized non-small cell lung cancer. Repertoires were generated with immunoSEQ multiplex PCR, while TCRdb's copy carries only in-frame clones and drops some. The table includes 100,000 to 150,000 clones, around 92% detected once. Sequencing was performed on peripheral blood, taken before any cancer treatment. All receptors come from a female donor of 60 years or more with stage I lung adenocarcinoma.

This chain links TRBV14 with TRBJ1-2; D gene unclear. Between the trimmed V and J ends, which lost 1 base and 4 bases, there was a span of 13 bases. The CDR3 length is 15 residues. CDR1 and CDR2 from the germline V gene are SGHDN and FVKESK. The CDR3, as DNA: TGTGCCAGCAGCCAAGTAGGAACAGCGAGCTATGGCTACACCTTC. Its translation is CASSQVGTASYGYTF.

The genes are TRBV28 and TRBJ2-3; 13 nucleotides agree with TRBD2. The germline gives CDR1 MDHEN, CDR2 SYDVKM. Trimming removed 2 bases from V and 1 base from J; junction bases left unmatched: 6. This CDR3 region has 18 residues. Here the CDR3 DNA reads TGTGCCAGCAGTTTACAACTAGCGGGAGGGGGGGGCACAGATACGCAGTATTTT. Translation gives CASSLQLAGGGGTDTQYF.

This chain uses TRBV9 with TRBJ2-2; TRBD2 matches 7 bases. The CDR3 is 14 residues long. J was trimmed by 5 bases and V by 5 bases; bases with no gene match: 6. Per the germline V gene, CDR1 is SGDLS and CDR2 is YYNGEE. CDR3 sequence (DNA): TGTGCCAGCAGAAGAGCGGGAAATACCGGGGAGCTGTTTTTT. This gives the protein CASRRAGNTGELFF.

The V gene is TRBV7-9, the J gene TRBJ2-5, with no clear D. The ends were cut back, 2 bases at V and 5 bases at J, with 12 bases in the middle. Germline V lookup: CDR1 SEHNR, CDR2 FQNEAQ (reference sequence). There are 14 residues in the CDR3. CDR3 sequence: CASSLSRAEETQYF. Here the CDR3 DNA reads TGTGCCAGCAGCTTATCCCGTGCCGAGGAGACCCAGTACTTC.

This clone has more than one count but fewer than ten. The rearrangement links TRBV15 to TRBJ2-2; D may be TRBD2 (6 bases). V was shortened by 1 base and J by 4 bases, with 13 bases between the two germline ends. The germline V gene has CDR1 LNHNV and CDR2 YYDKDF (reference sequence). The CDR3 covers 16 residues. The CDR3 protein is CATSRGGGIGTGELFF. The CDR3 coding sequence is TGTGCCACCAGCAGAGGGGGCGGGATCGGCACCGGGGAGCTGTTTTTT.

With respect to this clone: Different DNA sequences within this sample yield the same CDR3. The chain carries TRBV18 and TRBJ2-5; 7 bases align to TRBD1. Unmatched junction bases numbered 3, after V lost 6 bases and J lost 2 bases. This CDR3 comprises 13 residues. Germline loops: CDR1 KGHSH, CDR2 LQKENI. The CDR3 loop is CASSPDRQETQYF. The CDR3 coding sequence is TGTGCCAGCTCCCCGGACAGGCAAGAGACCCAGTACTTC.

This chain uses TRBV5-4 with TRBJ1-2; D uncertain. V lost 3 bases, J lost 5 bases, and 11 bases lay in between. The CDR3 runs to 13 residues. CDR1 is SGHNT, CDR2 YYREEE, per germline (reference sequence). The CDR3 DNA sequence: TGTGCCAGCAGCTCTGGGTCCGGATATGGCTACACCTTC. As protein: CASSSGSGYGYTF.

The CDR3 DNA reads as TGTGCCACCATGTATCTCCAGCATTTT. Translating it yields CATMYLQHF. The V and J genes are TRBV15 and TRBJ1-5; D is uncertain. The CDR3 runs 9 residues. CDR1 is LNHNV and CDR2 is YYDKDF in the germline V gene (reference sequence). The V end lost 7 bases, the J end lost 12 bases, and 7 bases lay between the germline ends.

The V gene is TRBV27, the J gene TRBJ2-7; tentatively, D is TRBD2 (6 bases). The germline V and J ends were trimmed by 1 base and 6 bases, with 19 bases remaining between them. CDR3 length: 16 amino acids. Looked up from germline, CDR1 is MNHEY and CDR2 is SMNVEV (reference sequence). CDR3 in amino acids: CASSLWVGAGKSEQYF. The DNA of the CDR3 is TGTGCCAGCAGTTTATGGGTGGGAGCGGGTAAGAGCGAGCAGTACTTC.